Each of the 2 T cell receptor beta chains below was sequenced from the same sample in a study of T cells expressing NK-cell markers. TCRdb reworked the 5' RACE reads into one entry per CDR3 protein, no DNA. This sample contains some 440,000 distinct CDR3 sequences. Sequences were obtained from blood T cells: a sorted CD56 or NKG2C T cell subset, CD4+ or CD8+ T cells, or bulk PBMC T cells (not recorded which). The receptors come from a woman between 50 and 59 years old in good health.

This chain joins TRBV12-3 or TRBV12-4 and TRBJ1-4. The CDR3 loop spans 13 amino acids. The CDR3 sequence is CASRVDGRGKLFF.

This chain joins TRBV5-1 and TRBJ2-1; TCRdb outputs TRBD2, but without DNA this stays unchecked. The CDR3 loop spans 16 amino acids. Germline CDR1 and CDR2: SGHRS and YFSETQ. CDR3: CASASYKAGGYNEQFF.